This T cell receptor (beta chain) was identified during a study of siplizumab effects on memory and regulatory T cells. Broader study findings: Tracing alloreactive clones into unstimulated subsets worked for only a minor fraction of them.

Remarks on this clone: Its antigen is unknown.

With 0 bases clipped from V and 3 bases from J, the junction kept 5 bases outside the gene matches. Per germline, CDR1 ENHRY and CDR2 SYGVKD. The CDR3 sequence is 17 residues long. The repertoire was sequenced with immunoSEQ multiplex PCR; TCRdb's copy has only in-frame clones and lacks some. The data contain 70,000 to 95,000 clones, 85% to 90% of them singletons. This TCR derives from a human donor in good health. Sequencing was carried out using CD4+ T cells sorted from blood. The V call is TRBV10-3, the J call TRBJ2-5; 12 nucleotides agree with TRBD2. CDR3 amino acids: CAISESLAGGTKETQYF. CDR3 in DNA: TGTGCCATCAGTGAGTCACTAGCGGGAGGTACTAAAGAGACCCAGTACTTC.